Listed here are 11 T cell receptor beta chains from one sample, sequenced in a study of CD8 T cells in Susac syndrome (dated by TCRdb to about 2019). Libraries were built with the immunoSEQ multiplex PCR assay. RNA was extracted with the RNeasy kit and roughly 0.5 to 1 ug was reverse transcribed using random hexamers. TCRdb passed the public sequencing reads through fastp at Q25 and MiXCR, retaining productive beta sequences. Identical CDR3 proteins give one entry, which carries the most common genes and DNA. Across this sample there are about 250,000 distinct CDR3 sequences, with roughly 93% seen only once. The ten largest clones add up to around 0.072% of the sample. Source material: CD4+ T cells from PBMCs. These receptors came from a human donor with multiple sclerosis.

V is TRBV4-1 and J is TRBJ2-1; 9 positions match TRBD2. The CDR3 is made up of 17 amino acids. Germline values: CDR1 MGHRA, CDR2 YSYEKL. V lost 6 bases and J lost 8; bases outside the gene matches: 17. CDR3 bases: TGCGCCAGCAGGCACAGTCTAGCGGGGAGGGTTGTCCATGAGCAGTTCTTC. Encoded protein: CASRHSLAGRVVHEQFF.

The rearrangement uses TRBV9 and TRBJ1-6, with 8 bases that match TRBD1. V gave up 3 bases and J gave up 5 bases; unmatched junction bases: 7. There are 16 residues in the CDR3. Germline CDR1 reads SGDLS; CDR2 reads YYNGEE. DNA of the CDR3: TGTGCCAGCAGCGCCACGACAGGGGCCGATAATTCACCCCTCCACTTT. This encodes CASSATTGADNSPLHF. Complete variable domain (other parts from reference TRBV9 and TRBJ1-6): DSGVTQTPKHLITATGQRVTLRCSPRSGDLSVYWYQQSLDQGLQFLIQYYNGEERAKGNILERFSAQQFPDLHSELNLSSLELGDSALYFCASSATTGADNSPLHFGNGTRLTVT.

The rearrangement links TRBV24-1 to TRBJ2-3; no firm D call. The V end lost 2 bases, the J end lost 5 bases, and 7 bases lay between the germline ends. This CDR3 contains 13 residues. The germline V gene encodes CDR1 KGHDR and CDR2 SFDVKD. In DNA form, the CDR3 reads TGTGCCACCAGTGATTCGGTGGGAGATACGCAGTATTTT. Translating it yields CATSDSVGDTQYF.

V gene TRBV19 combines with J gene TRBJ2-5, with D perhaps TRBD2 (5 bases). The CDR3 totals 15 residues. V was pared by 4 bases and J by 5 bases, with 17 bases between. Germline-derived CDR1 and CDR2 are LNHDA and SQIVND (reference sequence). For the CDR3, the DNA is TGTGCCAGTAGTACGGGGAAATCCCCCGGGGAGACCCAGTACTTC. This codes for CASSTGKSPGETQYF.

This clonotype occurred once. Sequence at one end of the junction differs from germline and may be a read error. This CDR3 reads CASSQVLGASENTIYF. In DNA, the CDR3 is TGCGCCAGCAGCCAAGTGTTGGGGGCATCTGAAAACACCATATATTTT. The rearrangement uses TRBV4-1 and TRBJ1-3; maybe TRBD1 (6 bases). The CDR3 contains 16 residues. Germline CDR1 and CDR2: MGHRA and YSYEKL.

V usage is TRBV5-1 and J usage is TRBJ1-2; 7 bases agree with TRBD1. Looked up from germline, CDR1 is SGHRS and CDR2 is YFSETQ. Unmatched junction bases numbered 14, after V lost 4 bases and J lost 5 bases. The CDR3 contains 16 residues. In DNA form, the CDR3 reads TGCGCCAGCAGCCCGGGACAGCCGACCCAGCCTTATGGCTACACCTTC. It specifies CASSPGQPTQPYGYTF.

This chain connects TRBV29-1 to TRBJ1-1; D is possibly TRBD1 (6 bases). V was cut by 3 bases and J by 3 bases, with 11 bases left in between. This CDR3 has 13 amino acids. CDR1 is SQVTM, CDR2 ANQGSEA, per germline. The CDR3 sequence: CSVEQGRDTEAFF. CDR3 nucleotides: TGCAGCGTTGAGCAGGGGAGGGACACTGAAGCTTTCTTT.

This clonotype was seen only a few times. A read error may account for a junction end that differs from germline. The chain recombines TRBV5-1 with TRBJ2-1, with 10 bases aligning to TRBD2. This CDR3 contains 15 residues. Per the germline V gene, CDR1 is SGHRS and CDR2 is YFSETQ. The CDR3 sequence: CASSLGLAGDNEQFF. CDR3 coding DNA: TGTGCCAGCAGTTTAGGCCTAGCGGGAGACAATGAGCAGTTCTTC.

The V gene is TRBV5-8, the J gene TRBJ1-6; D possibly corresponds to TRBD1 (6 bases). This CDR3 region has 14 residues. V was cut by 7 bases and J by 10 bases, with 18 bases left in between. CDR1 and CDR2 from the germline V gene are SGHTS and YDEGEE. CDR3 DNA sequence: TGTGCCAGCGCTCAGGACGGGGGGCGGTCACCCCTCCACTTT. Translating it yields CASAQDGGRSPLHF. Based on the CDR3 plus reference TRBV5-8 and TRBJ1-6, the full variable domain is EAGVTQSPTHLIKTRGQQATLRCSPISGHTSVYWYQQALGLGLQFLLWYDEGEERNRGNFPPRFSGRQFPNYSSELNVNALELEDSALYLCASAQDGGRSPLHFGNGTRLTVT.

The genes are TRBV20-1 and TRBJ2-1; a possible D gene is TRBD2 (6 bases). V lost 0 bases and J 8 bases, leaving 17 bases between the germline ends. This CDR3 is built from 15 residues. Germline CDR1 reads DFQATT; CDR2 reads SNEGSKA (reference sequence). CDR3 in DNA: TGCAGTGCTAGAGACCCGGGAGCAAATGTCCATGAGCAGTTCTTC. Translated, it gives CSARDPGANVHEQFF.

This clonotype was observed once. In DNA, the CDR3 is TGTGCCAGCTCTTTAGGACAGGGGGCCACCTACGAGCAGTACGTC. Amino acid sequence: CASSLGQGATYEQYV. The rearrangement uses TRBV18 and TRBJ2-7; 11 nucleotides align to TRBD1. Trimming at V came to 6 bases and at J to 2 bases, leaving 6 bases not matched to a gene. This CDR3 has 15 amino acids. The germline gives CDR1 KGHSH, CDR2 LQKENI.